This entry lists 11 T cell receptor beta chains sequenced from one sample in a study of technical replicates of blood from four donors. The protocol was immunoSEQ multiplex PCR, while the TCRdb copy is restricted to in-frame clones and leaves out a portion. Of over 50,000 clones in the sample, around nine tenths were seen once. The source material was PBMCs. These receptors originate from a human donor in good health. Some clones in this sample may be carry-over from other donors' samples.

The chain's CDR3 is CASSFPSDTQYF. CDR3 DNA sequence: TGTGCCAGCAGCTTTCCATCCGATACGCAGTATTTT. V and J are TRBV7-3 and TRBJ2-3; D ambiguous. The CDR3 runs 12 residues. Trimming pared 3 bases from V and 6 bases from J, leaving 7 bases between. Germline values: CDR1 SGHTA, CDR2 FQGTGA. Drawing the rest from reference TRBV7-3 and TRBJ2-3, the complete variable domain is GAGVSQTPSNKVTEKGKYVELRCDPISGHTALYWYRQSLGQGPEFLIYFQGTGAADDSGLPNDRFFAVRPEGSVSTLKIQRTERGDSAVYLCASSFPSDTQYFGPGTRLTVL.

The chain links TRBV15 to TRBJ2-7; 9 bases match TRBD1. This CDR3 region has 15 residues. With 0 bases clipped from V and 3 bases from J, the junction kept 3 bases outside the gene matches. Looked up from germline, CDR1 is LNHNV and CDR2 is YYDKDF (reference sequence). CDR3 coding DNA: TGTGCCACCAGCAGAGATCGGGACAGGGACTACGAGCAGTACTTC. This translates into CATSRDRDRDYEQYF.

This rearrangement joins TRBV7-3 to TRBJ2-1; TRBD1 agrees at 7 bases. There are 14 residues in the CDR3. J lost 6 bases, V lost 4 bases, and 6 bases had no gene match. The V gene's germline CDR1 is SGHTA and CDR2 FQGTGA. CDR3 amino acids: CASSSTRDSNEQFF. The DNA of the CDR3 is TGTGCCAGCAGCTCTACCCGGGACAGCAATGAGCAGTTCTTC. Based on the CDR3 plus reference TRBV7-3 and TRBJ2-1, the full variable domain is GAGVSQTPSNKVTEKGKYVELRCDPISGHTALYWYRQSLGQGPEFLIYFQGTGAADDSGLPNDRFFAVRPEGSVSTLKIQRTERGDSAVYLCASSSTRDSNEQFFGPGTRLTVL.

This rearrangement joins TRBV7-4 to TRBJ2-3; D is undetermined. Germline-derived CDR1 and CDR2 are SGHVT and SQSDAQ. The V gene lost 5 bases and the J gene lost 2 bases, with 23 bases spanning the gap. The CDR3 is 18 amino acids. The CDR3 region has the DNA TGTGCCAGCAGCCACCCGGATCCTCTCCTTACAGACACAGATACGCAGTATTTT. This translates into CASSHPDPLLTDTDTQYF.

CDR3 sequence: CASRESFGNTIYF. The CDR3 nucleotides read TGTGCCAGCAGGGAAAGCTTTGGAAACACCATATATTTT. The genes are TRBV6-1 and TRBJ1-3; D remains unclear. Germline V lookup: CDR1 MNHNS, CDR2 SASEGT. V lost 6 bases to trimming and J lost 3 bases, with 9 bases between them. This CDR3 comprises 13 residues.

This clone showed up just once. The rearrangement joins TRBV6-6 to TRBJ1-3, with a possible D match to TRBD1 (6 bases). There are 15 residues in the CDR3. V lost 6 bases and J 4 bases, leaving 16 bases between the germline ends. Germline V gene data show CDR1 as MNHNY and CDR2 as SVGAGI (reference sequence). The CDR3 sequence: CASSSAGQKGNTIYF. CDR3 nucleotides: TGTGCCAGCAGCTCTGCAGGACAGAAGGGAAACACCATATATTTT.

V and J are TRBV7-3 and TRBJ2-1; TRBD2 aligns across 7 bases. CDR1 and CDR2 (germline): SGHTA, FQGTGA. The CDR3 runs 16 residues. V trimming: 5 bases; J trimming: 3 bases; junction bases outside the gene matches: 10. Here the CDR3 DNA reads TGTGCCAGCAGCCAAGGACCAGCGGGGTTCTACAATGAGCAGTTCTTC. Translation gives CASSQGPAGFYNEQFF.

The DNA for the CDR3 is TGTGCCAGCAGCACCCGGACAGGGGAAAGATTGGATACGCAGTATTTT. It specifies CASSTRTGERLDTQYF. This chain uses TRBV9 with TRBJ2-3, with 9 positions matching TRBD1. The CDR3 is 16 amino acids. V shed 4 bases, J shed 6 bases, and the junction held 12 bases outside the gene matches. The germline V gene encodes CDR1 SGDLS and CDR2 YYNGEE.

The V call is TRBV4-2, the J call TRBJ2-7, with TRBD2 matching over 12 bases. This CDR3 region has 15 residues. CDR1 LGHNA and CDR2 YNFKEQ come from the germline V gene. The J segment lost 5 bases and the V segment lost 0 bases, leaving 2 bases of the junction unmatched. The chain's CDR3 is CASSQETSGSDEQYF. The DNA for the CDR3 is TGTGCCAGCAGCCAAGAGACTAGCGGGAGTGACGAGCAGTACTTC.

This chain joins TRBV5-4 and TRBJ2-2, with 14 bases identical to TRBD2. Looked up from germline, CDR1 is SGHNT and CDR2 is YYREEE (reference sequence). V lost 4 bases and J lost 5; bases outside the gene matches: 7. The CDR3 has 17 amino acids. The chain's CDR3 is CASSRAGTSGRTGELFF. In nucleotides, the CDR3 is TGTGCCAGCAGCAGAGCAGGGACTAGCGGGAGAACCGGGGAGCTGTTTTTT.

This chain joins TRBV11-1 and TRBJ2-1, with 8 nucleotides matching TRBD2. The CDR3 covers 15 residues. Germline assignment: CDR1 SGHAT and CDR2 FQDESV (reference sequence). V gave up 5 bases and J gave up 6 bases; unmatched junction bases: 9. CDR3 residues: CASSQSSGSGNEQFF. Written as DNA, the CDR3 is TGTGCCAGCAGCCAATCGAGCGGGAGTGGCAATGAGCAGTTCTTC.